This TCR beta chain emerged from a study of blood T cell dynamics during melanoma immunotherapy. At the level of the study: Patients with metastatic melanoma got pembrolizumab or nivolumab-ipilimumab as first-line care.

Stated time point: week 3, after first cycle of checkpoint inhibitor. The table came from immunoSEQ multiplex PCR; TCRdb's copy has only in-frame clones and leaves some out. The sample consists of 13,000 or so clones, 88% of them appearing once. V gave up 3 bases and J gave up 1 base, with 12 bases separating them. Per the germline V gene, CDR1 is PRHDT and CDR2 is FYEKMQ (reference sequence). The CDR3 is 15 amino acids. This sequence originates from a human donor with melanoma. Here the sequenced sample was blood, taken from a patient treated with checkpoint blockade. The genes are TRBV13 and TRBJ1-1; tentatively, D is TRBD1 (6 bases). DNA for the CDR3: TGTGCCAGCAGCTTTAGGGGGGTGGCGAACACTGAAGCTTTCTTT. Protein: CASSFRGVANTEAFF.